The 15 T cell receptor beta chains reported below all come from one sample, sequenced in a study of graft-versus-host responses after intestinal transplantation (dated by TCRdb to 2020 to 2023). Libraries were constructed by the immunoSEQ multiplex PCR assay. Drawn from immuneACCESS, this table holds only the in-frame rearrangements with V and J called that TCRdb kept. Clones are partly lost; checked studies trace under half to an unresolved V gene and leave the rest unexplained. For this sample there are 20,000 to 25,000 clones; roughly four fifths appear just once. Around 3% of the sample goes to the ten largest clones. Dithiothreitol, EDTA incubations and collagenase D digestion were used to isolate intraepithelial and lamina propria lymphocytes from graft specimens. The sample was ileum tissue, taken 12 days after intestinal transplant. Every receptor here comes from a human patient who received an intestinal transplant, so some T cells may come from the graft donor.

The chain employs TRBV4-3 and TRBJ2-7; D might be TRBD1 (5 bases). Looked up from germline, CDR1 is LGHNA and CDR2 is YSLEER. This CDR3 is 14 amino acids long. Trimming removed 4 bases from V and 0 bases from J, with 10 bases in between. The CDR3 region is CASSPQVSSYEQYF. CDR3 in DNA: TGCGCCAGCAGCCCACAGGTTTCCTCCTACGAGCAGTACTTC.

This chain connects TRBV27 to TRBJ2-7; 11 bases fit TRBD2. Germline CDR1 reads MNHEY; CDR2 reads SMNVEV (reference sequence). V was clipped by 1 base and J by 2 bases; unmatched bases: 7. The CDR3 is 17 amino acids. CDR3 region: CASSLWEGTSGPYEQYF. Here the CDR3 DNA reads TGTGCCAGCAGTTTATGGGAGGGGACTAGCGGCCCCTACGAGCAGTACTTC.

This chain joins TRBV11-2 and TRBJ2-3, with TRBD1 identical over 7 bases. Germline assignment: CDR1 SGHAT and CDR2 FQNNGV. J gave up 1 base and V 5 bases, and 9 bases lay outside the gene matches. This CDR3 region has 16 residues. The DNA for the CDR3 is TGTGCCAGCAGCCAACACAGGGGATTGGGCACAGATACGCAGTATTTT. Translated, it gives CASSQHRGLGTDTQYF.

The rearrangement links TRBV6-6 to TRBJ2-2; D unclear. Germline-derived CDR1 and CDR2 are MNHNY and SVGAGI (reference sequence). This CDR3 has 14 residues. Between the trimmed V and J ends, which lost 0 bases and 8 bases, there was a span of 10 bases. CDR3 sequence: CASSYSMELGELFF. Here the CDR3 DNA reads TGTGCCAGCAGTTACTCGATGGAGCTTGGGGAGCTGTTTTTT.

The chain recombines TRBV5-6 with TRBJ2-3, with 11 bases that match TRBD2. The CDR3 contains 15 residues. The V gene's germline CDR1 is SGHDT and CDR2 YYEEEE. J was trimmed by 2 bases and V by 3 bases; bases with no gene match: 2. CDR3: CASSSLAGVTDTQYF. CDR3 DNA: TGTGCCAGCAGCTCACTAGCGGGAGTCACAGATACGCAGTATTTT.

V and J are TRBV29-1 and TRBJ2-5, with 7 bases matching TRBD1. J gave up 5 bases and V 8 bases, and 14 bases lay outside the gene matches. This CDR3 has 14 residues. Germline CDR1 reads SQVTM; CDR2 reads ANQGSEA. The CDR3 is CSTLRDSFGETQYF. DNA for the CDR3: TGCAGCACTCTCCGGGACAGTTTTGGGGAGACCCAGTACTTC.

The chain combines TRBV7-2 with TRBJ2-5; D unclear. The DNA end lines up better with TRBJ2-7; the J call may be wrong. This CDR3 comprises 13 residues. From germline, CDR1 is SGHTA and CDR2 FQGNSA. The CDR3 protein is CASSLVLSYEQYF. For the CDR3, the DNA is TGTGCCAGCAGCTTGGTACTCTCCTACGAGCAGTACTTC.

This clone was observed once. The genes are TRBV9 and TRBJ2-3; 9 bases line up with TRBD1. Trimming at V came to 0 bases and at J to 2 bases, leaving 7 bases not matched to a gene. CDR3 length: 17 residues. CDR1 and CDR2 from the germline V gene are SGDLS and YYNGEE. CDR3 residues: CASSVVGGTGFTDTQYF. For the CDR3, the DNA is TGTGCCAGCAGCGTAGTGGGAGGGACAGGGTTCACAGATACGCAGTATTTT.

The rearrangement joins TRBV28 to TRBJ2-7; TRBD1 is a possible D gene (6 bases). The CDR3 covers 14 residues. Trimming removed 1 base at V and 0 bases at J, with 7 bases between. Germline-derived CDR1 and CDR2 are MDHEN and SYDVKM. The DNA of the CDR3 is TGTGCCAGCAGTTTATCGGGACACTCCTACGAGCAGTACTTC. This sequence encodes CASSLSGHSYEQYF.

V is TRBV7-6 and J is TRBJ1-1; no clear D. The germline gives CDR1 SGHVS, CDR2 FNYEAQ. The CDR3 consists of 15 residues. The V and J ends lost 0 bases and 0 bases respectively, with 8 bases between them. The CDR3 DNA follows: TGTGCCAGCAGCTTAGCGCCGGGATTGAACACTGAAGCTTTCTTT. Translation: CASSLAPGLNTEAFF.

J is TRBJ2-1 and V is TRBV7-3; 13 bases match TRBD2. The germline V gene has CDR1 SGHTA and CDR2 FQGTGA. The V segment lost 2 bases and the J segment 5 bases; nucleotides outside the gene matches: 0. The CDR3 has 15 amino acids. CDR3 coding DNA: TGTGCCAGCAGCTTAGGACTAGCGGGGGACAATGAGCAGTTCTTC. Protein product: CASSLGLAGDNEQFF.

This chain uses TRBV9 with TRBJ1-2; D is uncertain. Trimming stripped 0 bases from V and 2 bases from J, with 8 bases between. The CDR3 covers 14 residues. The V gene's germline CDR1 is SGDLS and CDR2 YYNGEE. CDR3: CASSVVGGNYGYTF. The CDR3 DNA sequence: TGTGCCAGCAGCGTAGTGGGAGGCAACTATGGCTACACCTTC.

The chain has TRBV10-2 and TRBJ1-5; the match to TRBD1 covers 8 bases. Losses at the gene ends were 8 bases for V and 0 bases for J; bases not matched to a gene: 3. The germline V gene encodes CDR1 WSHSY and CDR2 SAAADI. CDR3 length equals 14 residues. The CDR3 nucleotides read TGCGCCAGCGGGGGGACAGGTAGCAATCAGCCCCAGCATTTT. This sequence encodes CASGGTGSNQPQHF.

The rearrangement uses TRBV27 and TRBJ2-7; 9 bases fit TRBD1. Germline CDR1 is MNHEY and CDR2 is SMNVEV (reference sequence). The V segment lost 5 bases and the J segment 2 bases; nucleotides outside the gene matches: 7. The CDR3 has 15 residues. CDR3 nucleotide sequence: TGTGCCAGCAGTCACCGGACAGGGGTCGCCTACGAGCAGTACTTC. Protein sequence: CASSHRTGVAYEQYF.

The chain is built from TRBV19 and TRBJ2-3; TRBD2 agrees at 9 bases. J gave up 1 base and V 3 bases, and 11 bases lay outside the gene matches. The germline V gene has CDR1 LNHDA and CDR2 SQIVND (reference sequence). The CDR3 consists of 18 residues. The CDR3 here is CASSIISGGLYGTDTQYF. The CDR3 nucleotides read TGTGCCAGTAGTATTATTAGCGGGGGCCTCTATGGCACAGATACGCAGTATTTT.